Below are 20 T cell receptor beta chains sequenced from a single sample in a study of T-cell reconstitution after alpha-beta-depleted transplantation in children. The TCRbeta library incorporated unique molecular identifiers. Each CDR3 protein gets one entry after TCRdb re-called the PCR reads with MiXCR. Of 350,000 to 500,000 distinct CDR3 sequences listed, approximately 42% are singletons. The sequenced sample was PBMCs, obtained before TCRalphabeta/CD19-depleted stem cell transplant. The receptors stem from a girl aged 2 to 10 with aplastic anemia, due to receive a stem cell transplant.

The chain uses TRBV14 and TRBJ1-2; D is unresolved. V gave up 0 bases and J gave up 8 bases, with 10 bases separating them. The germline CDR1 and CDR2 sequences are SGHDN and FVKESK. CDR3 length: 13 residues. Written as DNA, the CDR3 is TGTGCCAGCAGCCAAGATCACTCTTACGGCTACACCTTC. Amino acids: CASSQDHSYGYTF. The variable domain in full, completed from reference TRBV14 and TRBJ1-2, reads EAGVTQFPSHSVIEKGQTVTLRCDPISGHDNLYWYRRVMGKEIKFLLHFVKESKQDESGMPNNRFLAERTGGTYSTLKVQPAELEDSGVYFCASSQDHSYGYTFGSGTRLTVV.

This chain uses TRBV20-1 with TRBJ2-7; no reliable D call. This CDR3 comprises 12 residues. From germline, CDR1 is DFQATT and CDR2 SNEGSKA (reference sequence). Trimming pared 6 bases from V and 3 bases from J, leaving 12 bases between. The CDR3 loop reads CSAQTASYEQYF. In DNA, the CDR3 is TGCAGTGCCCAAACCGCAAGCTACGAGCAGTACTTC.

The V gene is TRBV5-5, the J gene TRBJ2-7; the match to TRBD2 covers 8 bases. V lost 5 bases to trimming and J lost 3 bases; unmatched junction nucleotides: 10. The CDR3 totals 15 residues. Germline values: CDR1 SGHKS, CDR2 YYEKEE (reference sequence). CDR3 bases: TGTGCCAGCAGTCATGCCGGGGGGGCTATCTACGAGCAGTACTTC. This codes for CASSHAGGAIYEQYF.

This clonotype appeared once. The chain recombines TRBV10-2 with TRBJ2-1; no definite D call. Germline loops: CDR1 WSHSY, CDR2 SAAADI. The CDR3 consists of 12 residues. V was trimmed by 0 bases and J by 8 bases, leaving 5 bases between them. CDR3 loop: CASSESGDEQFF. CDR3 coding DNA: TGCGCCAGCAGTGAGTCAGGAGATGAGCAGTTCTTC.

This clonotype was counted many times. The rearrangement joins TRBV12-3 or TRBV12-4 to TRBJ1-5; D unresolved. CDR3 length equals 13 residues. V lost 6 bases, J lost 4 bases, and 10 bases lay in between. The CDR3 region is CASRVRGNQPQHF. The DNA of the CDR3 is TGTGCCAGCAGAGTCCGGGGAAATCAGCCCCAGCATTTT.

The sample holds a few counts of this clonotype. CDR3 loop: CASSPPGTSSGNTIYF. DNA for the CDR3: TGCGCCAGCAGCCCCCCAGGGACCAGCTCTGGAAACACCATATATTTT. This rearrangement joins TRBV4-1 to TRBJ1-3; a weak D match, TRBD1 (5 bases). V was clipped by 4 bases and J by 0 bases, with 13 bases between them. Germline loops: CDR1 MGHRA, CDR2 YSYEKL. This CDR3 is 16 amino acids long.

The chain combines TRBV6-1 with TRBJ2-3; 12 bases match TRBD2. The CDR3 length is 15 residues. CDR1 and CDR2 (germline): MNHNS, SASEGT. V shed 6 bases and J 3 bases; nucleotides not matched to a gene: 4. The CDR3 coding sequence is TGTGCCAGCAGAGGACTAGCGGGATTTACAGATACGCAGTATTTT. It encodes CASRGLAGFTDTQYF.

The table lists this clonotype with many counts. The rearrangement joins TRBV28 to TRBJ1-5; 9 bases fit TRBD1. CDR1 and CDR2 (germline): MDHEN, SYDVKM. The CDR3 is 16 residues long. V was pared by 3 bases and J by 5 bases, with 8 bases of the junction left unmatched. In nucleotides, the CDR3 is TGTGCCAGCAGTTTCCCGGGACAGGGATCGTATCAGCCCCAGCATTTT. Translated, it gives CASSFPGQGSYQPQHF.

The chain recombines TRBV20-1 with TRBJ1-5; possibly TRBD1 for D (6 bases). The CDR3 has 15 amino acids. CDR1 and CDR2 from the germline V gene are DFQATT and SNEGSKA (reference sequence). The V and J ends lost 5 bases and 1 base respectively, with 15 bases between them. CDR3 sequence: CSAVNYRASNQPQHF. CDR3 DNA: TGCAGTGCTGTCAATTACAGGGCAAGCAATCAGCCCCAGCATTTT.

This clonotype was seen a few times. The genes are TRBV18 and TRBJ1-3; D perhaps matches TRBD1 (6 bases). Per the germline V gene, CDR1 is KGHSH and CDR2 is LQKENI. V was pared by 5 bases and J by 0 bases, with 8 bases between. This CDR3 spans 14 amino acids. CDR3 loop: CASSEQGSGNTIYF. CDR3 bases: TGTGCCAGCTCAGAACAGGGCTCTGGAAACACCATATATTTT.

The chain employs TRBV9 and TRBJ2-4; D remains unclear. CDR1 SGDLS and CDR2 YYNGEE come from the germline V gene. The CDR3 is 15 residues long. Trimming took off 4 bases at V and 4 bases at J, with 15 bases between the two ends. CDR3 nucleotides: TGTGCCAGCAGCCTCCACTCCGACGGAAAAAACATTCAGTACTTC. Protein: CASSLHSDGKNIQYF. The whole variable domain, filled in from reference TRBV9 and TRBJ2-4, reads DSGVTQTPKHLITATGQRVTLRCSPRSGDLSVYWYQQSLDQGLQFLIQYYNGEERAKGNILERFSAQQFPDLHSELNLSSLELGDSALYFCASSLHSDGKNIQYFGAGTRLSVL.

The rearrangement uses TRBV7-2 and TRBJ2-7; TRBD2 agrees at 10 bases. This CDR3 is 16 amino acids long. The germline gives CDR1 SGHTA, CDR2 FQGNSA. V dropped 5 bases and J dropped 3; count of bases not matched to a gene: 10. The DNA of the CDR3 is TGTGCCAGCAGCCCTAGGGTAAAGCGGGGGGGCTACGAGCAGTACTTC. As protein: CASSPRVKRGGYEQYF. Looking up the rest from reference TRBV7-2 and TRBJ2-7 gives the full variable domain: GAGVSQSPSNKVTEKGKDVELRCDPISGHTALYWYRQSLGQGLEFLIYFQGNSAPDKSGLPSDRFSAERTGGSVSTLTIQRTQQEDSAVYLCASSPRVKRGGYEQYFGPGTRLTVT.

This chain uses TRBV30 with TRBJ2-1; the D gene is possibly TRBD2 (5 bases). This CDR3 spans 12 amino acids. V was shortened by 4 bases and J by 6 bases, with 10 bases between the two germline ends. Germline V CDR1 and CDR2: GTSNPN, SVGIG (reference sequence). The CDR3 is CAWNGEVNEQFF. As DNA, the CDR3 is TGTGCCTGGAACGGGGAAGTCAATGAGCAGTTCTTC. The full variable domain, in which reference TRBV30 and TRBJ2-1 provide the parts outside the CDR3, is SQTIHQWPATLVQPVGSPLSLECTVEGTSNPNLYWYRQAAGRGLQLLFYSVGIGQISSEVPQNLSASRPQDRQFILSSKKLLLSDSGFYLCAWNGEVNEQFFGPGTRLTVL.

The count of this clonotype is one. The chain employs TRBV5-6 and TRBJ1-1; 8 nucleotides line up with TRBD1. Unmatched junction bases numbered 3, after V lost 0 bases and J lost 8 bases. The CDR3 covers 13 residues. From germline, CDR1 is SGHDT and CDR2 YYEEEE. The CDR3 loop is CASSLAGGREAFF. The CDR3 DNA is TGTGCCAGCAGCTTGGCAGGGGGCAGGGAAGCTTTCTTT.

This clonotype came up many times. The CDR3 is CSAGHGSFMNTEAFF. Written as DNA, the CDR3 is TGCAGTGCTGGGCATGGTTCGTTTATGAACACTGAAGCTTTCTTT. V usage is TRBV20-1 and J usage is TRBJ1-1; D is undetermined. With 5 bases removed from V and 0 bases from J, the gap between germline ends came to 16 bases. The CDR3 has 15 residues. The germline V gene has CDR1 DFQATT and CDR2 SNEGSKA (reference sequence).

The chain employs TRBV10-3 and TRBJ2-1; the D is unclear. Trimming stripped 8 bases from V and 2 bases from J, with 10 bases between. This CDR3 is built from 13 residues. CDR1 and CDR2 (germline): ENHRY, SYGVKD. The CDR3 DNA reads as TGTGCCATCGGCGCTAGTCCCTACAATGAGCAGTTCTTC. This gives the protein CAIGASPYNEQFF.

This clonotype has more than one count but fewer than ten. The V and J genes are TRBV20-1 and TRBJ1-6; no clear D gene. The CDR3 totals 16 residues. CDR1 and CDR2 (germline): DFQATT, SNEGSKA (reference sequence). V lost 0 bases, J lost 0 bases, and 9 bases lay in between. CDR3 in amino acids: CSARDTGSSYNSPLHF. CDR3 nucleotides: TGCAGTGCTAGAGATACGGGGAGCTCCTATAATTCACCCCTCCACTTT.

V is TRBV12-3 or TRBV12-4 and J is TRBJ1-1; D is undetermined. The CDR3 covers 16 residues. Trimming took off 3 bases at V and 10 bases at J, with 24 bases between the two ends. Written as DNA, the CDR3 is TGTGCCAGCAGTTTGACCCCGGTCGCCGGAGAAATCAGAGCTTTCTTT. This codes for CASSLTPVAGEIRAFF.

In this sample, this clonotype turned up a few times. V gene TRBV6-2 or TRBV6-3 combines with J gene TRBJ1-1; perhaps TRBD1 as D (5 bases). The CDR3 loop spans 12 amino acids. V was clipped by 7 bases and J by 11 bases, with 17 bases between them. CDR1 is MNHEY, CDR2 SVGEGT, per germline. The CDR3 DNA reads TGTGCCAGCACTCCGGGACCGGTAAAGGCTTTCTTT. It translates to CASTPGPVKAFF.

J is TRBJ1-5 and V is TRBV12-3 or TRBV12-4; 7 positions match TRBD1. This CDR3 comprises 15 residues. J lost 4 bases, V lost 6 bases, and 9 bases had no gene match. The CDR3 spells CASREQGSENQPQHF. The CDR3 DNA follows: TGTGCCAGCAGGGAACAGGGGAGTGAGAATCAGCCCCAGCATTTT.